The 15 T cell receptor beta chains presented below share a single source sample, sequenced in a study of blood T cell repertoires in COVID-19. Some clones are missing from TCRdb's copy, which holds only in-frame ones; the method was immunoSEQ multiplex PCR. Seen here are some 83,000 clones, roughly 70% observed once, and the top ten hold approximately 14%. The sequenced sample was peripheral blood. These receptors were collected from a woman of 80 years or more with acute or convalescent COVID-19.

J is TRBJ2-6 and V is TRBV2, with D tentatively TRBD1 (6 bases). Germline CDR1 is SNHLY and CDR2 is FYNNEI. Trimming removed 6 bases from V and 2 bases from J, with 11 bases in between. CDR3 size: 15 residues. CDR3 protein: CASRLDRAGANVLTF. CDR3 in DNA: TGTGCCAGCAGGCTGGACAGAGCTGGGGCCAACGTCCTGACTTTC.

The chain recombines TRBV4-2 with TRBJ1-5; unclear D gene. V gave up 4 bases and J gave up 3 bases, with 13 bases separating them. CDR1 and CDR2 (germline): LGHNA, YNFKEQ. The CDR3 is made up of 15 amino acids. In DNA, the CDR3 is TGTGCCAGCAGCCCCAGCGGGAGGGACAATCAGCCCCAGCATTTT. As protein: CASSPSGRDNQPQHF.

The CDR3 bases are TGTGCCAGCAGCTTAAAGTCGCTACAGTCCGGGGAGCTGTTTTTT. It translates to CASSLKSLQSGELFF. The V call is TRBV11-2, the J call TRBJ2-2; D gene ambiguous. The V gene lost 2 bases and the J gene lost 6 bases, with 13 bases spanning the gap. CDR1 SGHAT and CDR2 FQNNGV come from the germline V gene. CDR3 length equals 15 residues.

CDR3 sequence reads: CASSYRGSYEQYF. The CDR3 nucleotides read TGTGCCAGCAGTTACCGGGGTTCCTACGAGCAGTACTTC. This sequence joins TRBV6-5 and TRBJ2-7; D is perhaps TRBD2 (5 bases). The CDR3 loop spans 13 amino acids. The germline V gene has CDR1 MNHEY and CDR2 SVGAGI. Trimming removed 2 bases at V and 1 base at J, with 6 bases between.

The V gene is TRBV28, the J gene TRBJ1-5; a weak D match, TRBD1 (5 bases). CDR1 is MDHEN and CDR2 is SYDVKM in the germline V gene. The length of the CDR3 is 15 residues. V lost 6 bases, J lost 7 bases, and 19 bases lay in between. The CDR3 nucleotides are TGTGCCAGCAGAAAAGTGGGCCGATGGGGCCAGCCCCAGCATTTT. It translates to CASRKVGRWGQPQHF.

This chain uses TRBV18 with TRBJ2-5; D is perhaps TRBD2 (5 bases). The CDR3 is 13 amino acids. Trimming took off 0 bases at V and 5 bases at J, with 7 bases between the two ends. CDR1 and CDR2 from the germline V gene are KGHSH and LQKENI. The CDR3 here is CASSPPGEETQYF. CDR3 bases: TGTGCCAGCTCACCACCGGGAGAGGAGACCCAGTACTTC.

The V and J genes are TRBV7-3 and TRBJ2-5; TRBD1 agrees at 8 bases. CDR1 and CDR2 from the germline V gene are SGHTA and FQGTGA. J lost 3 bases, V lost 2 bases, and 5 bases had no gene match. The CDR3 consists of 15 residues. The CDR3, as DNA: TGTGCCAGCAGCTTATCAGGGGGCGCGAAAGAGACCCAGTACTTC. Its translation: CASSLSGGAKETQYF.

The chain combines TRBV20-1 with TRBJ2-5; D may be TRBD2 (6 bases). The CDR3 length is 11 residues. Trimming cost V 3 bases and J 13 bases, with 15 bases left between them. The germline gives CDR1 DFQATT, CDR2 SNEGSKA (reference sequence). The CDR3 spells CSARARDSLYF. DNA of the CDR3: TGCAGTGCTAGGGCCCGGGACTCCTTGTACTTC.

This clone was counted a few times. The chain uses TRBV29-1 and TRBJ2-5, with D perhaps TRBD1 (6 bases). The germline V and J ends were trimmed by 6 bases and 3 bases, with 8 bases remaining between them. This CDR3 comprises 11 residues. The germline V gene encodes CDR1 SQVTM and CDR2 ANQGSEA. The DNA of the CDR3 is TGCAGCGTCGCAGGGGAAGAGACCCAGTACTTC. Amino acids: CSVAGEETQYF.

This clone was counted between two and nine times. The chain uses TRBV2 and TRBJ2-1; D not resolved. This CDR3 is 9 amino acids long. From germline, CDR1 is SNHLY and CDR2 FYNNEI. The V end was cut by 10 bases, the J end by 7 bases, with 5 bases between. CDR3 coding DNA: TGTGCCACCAAAAATGAGCAGTTCTTC. The encoded protein is CATKNEQFF.

This clone was found once. V usage is TRBV7-2 and J usage is TRBJ2-7; D remains ambiguous. The CDR3 covers 15 residues. CDR1 is SGHTA and CDR2 is FQGNSA in the germline V gene. V shed 1 base and J shed 6 bases, with 16 bases lying between them. This CDR3 is CASSLELAQGGEQYF. CDR3 nucleotide sequence: TGTGCCAGCAGCTTAGAGTTAGCCCAAGGTGGCGAGCAGTACTTC.

The chain joins TRBV2 to TRBJ2-7; 11 nucleotides agree with TRBD2. This CDR3 is 15 amino acids long. Trimming at V came to 7 bases and at J to 2 bases, leaving 7 bases not matched to a gene. Germline-derived CDR1 and CDR2 are SNHLY and FYNNEI. The CDR3 DNA reads TGTGCCAGCAACGGACTAGCGGGTGGTACCTACGAGCAGTACTTC. Residues: CASNGLAGGTYEQYF.

The CDR3 region is CASSSGQNLAKNIQYF. Written as DNA, the CDR3 is TGTGCCAGCAGCTCAGGACAGAACTTAGCCAAAAACATTCAGTACTTC. This chain links TRBV5-5 with TRBJ2-4; the D gene is possibly TRBD1 (6 bases). CDR1 and CDR2 (germline): SGHKS, YYEKEE (reference sequence). Trimming took 3 bases from V and 0 from J, leaving 13 bases between them. The CDR3 runs 16 residues.

The gene calls are TRBV12-3 or TRBV12-4 and TRBJ1-1; D not resolved. The CDR3 sequence is 13 residues long. Between the trimmed V and J ends, which lost 3 bases and 3 bases, there was a span of 8 bases. In nucleotides, the CDR3 is TGTGCCAGCAGTTTTTACGGGGACACTGAAGCTTTCTTT. It encodes CASSFYGDTEAFF.

The rearrangement joins TRBV21-1 to TRBJ2-3; TRBD2, the table's D call, lacks a check against the DNA. TRBV21-1 is a listed pseudogene. The CDR3 runs to 16 residues. CDR3 amino acids: CASSLTSGGARDTQYF. The CDR3 region has the DNA TGTGCCAGCAGCTTAACTAGCGGGGGGGCCAGGGATACGCAGTATTTT.